Listed below are T cell receptor beta chains from one sample, sequenced in a study of T cell clonotyping in hematopoietic cell transplantation. Some clones are missing from TCRdb's copy, which holds only in-frame ones; the method was immunoSEQ multiplex PCR. The sample consists of about 19,000 clones, around 77% of them appearing once. The input for sequencing was peripheral blood mononuclear cells, taken before stem cell transplant. The origin of the receptors is a man between 60 and 75 years old with acute myeloid leukemia. Some clones in this sample may be carry-over from other donors' samples. Each CDR3 is given with its conserved first and last residue. The order of the fields is CDR3 protein, CDR3 DNA, J gene, D gene, clone size, V gene, CDR3 length. A D gene is named only where the DNA matches it firmly. The size entry is marked missing in some rows and otherwise reads once, few, many or a size class.

CDR3aa: CASSIEVASGISYEQYF
CDR3nt: TGTGCCAGTAGTATCGAGGTTGCTAGCGGGATCTCCTACGAGCAGTACTTC
j_gene: TRBJ2-7
d_gene: TRBD2
abundance: .
v_gene: TRBV19
len: 17

CDR3aa: CASSQDQDRPNTEAFF
CDR3nt: TGCGCCAGCAGCCAAGACCAGGACAGGCCGAACACTGAAGCTTTCTTT
j_gene: TRBJ1-1
d_gene: TRBD1
abundance: .
v_gene: TRBV4-3
len: 16

CDR3aa: CASSDLTGLGYTF
CDR3nt: TGTGCCAGCAGTGACCTGACAGGGTTAGGCTACACCTTC
j_gene: TRBJ1-2
d_gene: TRBD1
abundance: .
v_gene: TRBV6-1
len: 13

CDR3aa: CASSNGISVTF
CDR3nt: TGTGCCAGCAGCAACGGGATCTCCGTCACCTTC
j_gene: TRBJ1-2
d_gene: .
abundance: .
v_gene: TRBV11-1
len: 11

CDR3aa: CASSSGSVNTEAFF
CDR3nt: TGTGCCAGCAGCTCGGGGTCGGTGAACACTGAAGCTTTCTTT
j_gene: TRBJ1-1
d_gene: .
abundance: .
v_gene: TRBV5-6
len: 14

CDR3aa: CASTDVVGKKLFF
CDR3nt: TGTGCCAGTACGGACGTAGTCGGGAAAAAACTGTTTTTT
j_gene: TRBJ1-4
d_gene: .
abundance: .
v_gene: TRBV19
len: 13

CDR3aa: CASSLDIGDIQYF
CDR3nt: TGTGCCAGCAGTCTGGACATTGGGGACATTCAGTACTTC
j_gene: TRBJ2-4
d_gene: .
abundance: .
v_gene: TRBV2
len: 13

CDR3aa: CASSLDRQETQYF
CDR3nt: TGTGCCAGCAGCTTAGACAGACAAGAGACCCAGTACTTC
j_gene: TRBJ2-5
d_gene: .
abundance: .
v_gene: TRBV11-2
len: 13

CDR3aa: CASSGGAQSYEQYF
CDR3nt: TGCGCCAGCAGCGGGGGGGCGCAATCCTACGAGCAGTACTTC
j_gene: TRBJ2-7
d_gene: .
abundance: .
v_gene: TRBV5-1
len: 14

CDR3aa: CASSEAASGVNEQFF
CDR3nt: TGTGCCAGCAGTGAGGCGGCTAGCGGGGTGAATGAGCAGTTCTTC
j_gene: TRBJ2-1
d_gene: TRBD2
abundance: .
v_gene: TRBV2
len: 15

CDR3aa: CASSPYQLGQGEAFF
CDR3nt: TGTGCCAGCAGCCCCTACCAACTGGGACAGGGGGAAGCTTTCTTT
j_gene: TRBJ1-1
d_gene: TRBD1
abundance: once
v_gene: TRBV11-3
len: 15

CDR3aa: CASSLAGNGGGETQYF
CDR3nt: TGTGCCAGCAGCTTAGCCGGGAATGGGGGGGGTGAGACCCAGTACTTC
j_gene: TRBJ2-5
d_gene: TRBD2
abundance: .
v_gene: TRBV7-2
len: 16

CDR3aa: CASGRTNEKLFF
CDR3nt: TGTGCCAGCGGGCGAACTAATGAAAAACTGTTTTTT
j_gene: TRBJ1-4
d_gene: .
abundance: few
v_gene: TRBV6-1
len: 12

CDR3aa: CASSSPGQDYGYTF
CDR3nt: TGTGCCAGTAGTAGCCCGGGACAGGACTATGGCTACACCTTC
j_gene: TRBJ1-2
d_gene: TRBD1
abundance: few
v_gene: TRBV19
len: 14

CDR3aa: CASLGTTGANVLTF
CDR3nt: TGCGCCAGCCTCGGGACTACTGGGGCCAACGTCCTGACTTTC
j_gene: TRBJ2-6
d_gene: TRBD2
abundance: .
v_gene: TRBV5-1
len: 14

CDR3aa: CATAGTGDNYGYTF
CDR3nt: TGTGCCACCGCCGGGACAGGAGATAACTATGGCTACACCTTC
j_gene: TRBJ1-2
d_gene: TRBD1
abundance: .
v_gene: TRBV11-3
len: 14

CDR3aa: CASSDSTRAAPEQYF
CDR3nt: TGTGCCAGCAGTGATTCGACCAGGGCGGCCCCCGAGCAGTACTTC
j_gene: TRBJ2-7
d_gene: .
abundance: .
v_gene: TRBV6-1
len: 15

CDR3aa: CASSLTVRGRTEAFF
CDR3nt: TGTGCCAGCAGCTTAACCGTCAGGGGGAGGACTGAAGCTTTCTTT
j_gene: TRBJ1-1
d_gene: TRBD1
abundance: .
v_gene: TRBV7-3
len: 15

CDR3aa: CASSEWQGLNTEAFF
CDR3nt: TGTGCCAGCAGTGAATGGCAGGGGTTGAACACTGAAGCTTTCTTT
j_gene: TRBJ1-1
d_gene: .
abundance: .
v_gene: TRBV6-1
len: 15

CDR3aa: CATSRLTQGTDTQYF
CDR3nt: TGTGCCACCAGCAGGCTGACTCAAGGGACAGATACGCAGTATTTT
j_gene: TRBJ2-3
d_gene: .
abundance: .
v_gene: TRBV15
len: 15

CDR3aa: CASSRTGGWDGYTF
CDR3nt: TGTGCCAGCAGCCGGACAGGGGGCTGGGATGGCTACACCTTC
j_gene: TRBJ1-2
d_gene: TRBD1
abundance: few
v_gene: TRBV7-6
len: 14

CDR3aa: CASSRPGQDSNQPQHF
CDR3nt: TGTGCCAGCAGTCGGCCGGGACAGGATAGCAATCAGCCCCAGCATTTT
j_gene: TRBJ1-5
d_gene: TRBD1
abundance: .
v_gene: TRBV6-6
len: 16

CDR3aa: CASRTGQGGSEAFF
CDR3nt: TGTGCCAGCAGAACAGGACAGGGTGGCTCTGAAGCTTTCTTT
j_gene: TRBJ1-1
d_gene: TRBD1
abundance: .
v_gene: TRBV13
len: 14

CDR3aa: CASGTANEQFF
CDR3nt: TGTGCCAGCGGGACAGCCAATGAGCAGTTCTTC
j_gene: TRBJ2-1
d_gene: TRBD1
abundance: .
v_gene: TRBV7-9
len: 11

CDR3aa: CASSQGVRTYGYTF
CDR3nt: TGTGCCAGTAGTCAGGGGGTACGGACCTATGGCTACACCTTC
j_gene: TRBJ1-2
d_gene: TRBD1
abundance: .
v_gene: TRBV19
len: 14

CDR3aa: CASSQFGAGNSPLHF
CDR3nt: TGTGCCAGCAGCCAGTTTGGGGCCGGGAATTCACCCCTCCACTTT
j_gene: TRBJ1-6
d_gene: .
abundance: .
v_gene: TRBV14
len: 15

CDR3aa: CASSSGGTDNEQFF
CDR3nt: TGTGCCAGCAGCTCTGGAGGCACAGACAATGAGCAGTTCTTC
j_gene: TRBJ2-1
d_gene: .
abundance: .
v_gene: TRBV5-6
len: 14

CDR3aa: CASSQEKGHFYTF
CDR3nt: TGTGCCAGCAGCCAAGAGAAGGGACACTTCTACACCTTC
j_gene: TRBJ1-2
d_gene: .
abundance: .
v_gene: TRBV4-2
len: 13

CDR3aa: CASSGTEHRLNTEAFF
CDR3nt: TGCGCCAGCTCCGGGACAGAGCACCGATTGAACACTGAAGCTTTCTTT
j_gene: TRBJ1-1
d_gene: TRBD1
abundance: .
v_gene: TRBV4-1
len: 16

CDR3aa: CASSPEGQLAGGLSYEQYF
CDR3nt: TGTGCCAGCAGCCCGGAGGGTCAACTAGCGGGGGGGCTCTCCTACGAGCAGTACTTC
j_gene: TRBJ2-7
d_gene: TRBD2
abundance: .
v_gene: TRBV5-8
len: 19

CDR3aa: CASSVTPDQPQHF
CDR3nt: TGTGCCAGCAGCGTAACCCCCGATCAGCCCCAGCATTTT
j_gene: TRBJ1-5
d_gene: .
abundance: few
v_gene: TRBV9
len: 13